This entry is about one T cell receptor beta chain. Its antigen has not been determined. In total, 666 healthy bone marrow donors made up the cohort. Cohort members were all nominally healthy when sampled, although unrecorded immune exposures were likely present. The donor was CMV seronegative and belonged to the group of 352 seronegative cohort members. Each donor provided a peripheral blood sample, and peripheral blood mononuclear cells were used for TCR beta sequencing. Genomic DNA was extracted from the blood cell samples with the Qiagen DNeasy Blood Extraction Kit. This sample is part of a study of cytomegalovirus exposure and HLA in healthy donors (dated by TCRdb to about 2017). Regarding the study in general: According to an earlier analysis of 587 of the donors, about 179 million T cells yielded over 100 million unique TCR beta sequences and about 300 Gb of sequence data. Donor age, sex, ethnicity and CMV serostatus were compiled together with the repertoire data. Besides the first cohort of approximately 670 subjects, a separate validation cohort made up of roughly 130 different subjects was used. To decide whether each TCR beta V gene segment behaved as functional or pseudogenic, an earlier analysis of nearly 600 of the donors relied on high-throughput TCR beta sequencing. HLA typing covered class I and class II loci at four-digit resolution. Typing coverage varied by locus: roughly 629-640 donors for A, B, C, DRB1 and DQB1; around 560 for DQA1; nearly 610 for DPA1; around 490 for DPB1. Because of strong linkage in the cohort, five DR-DQ haplotypes were treated as single units for association and clustering. Among 398 genotyped donors of the cohort, an average of approximately 240,000 unique TCR beta nucleotide sequences were sequenced per donor, about a sixth of them non-productive. In a later genetic analysis, genome-wide SNP genotypes for about three fifths of the 666 donors were used, and that subset was treated as a discovery cohort. All discovery cohort repertoires had been generated on a single sequencing platform. High-throughput TCR immunosequencing, statistical association of individual TCRs with disease status, and machine learning were combined to predict cytomegalovirus infection status. The T cell repertoires of under 750 subjects were profiled by immunosequencing and related to cytomegalovirus serostatus. Rather than using new phenotypic data, the later analysis identified candidate immune exposures from TCR beta sequences and from how often those sequences occurred across donors. In a later analysis, previously published TCR beta repertoires from some 640 donors were re-analyzed and high-resolution HLA genotyping was added so that TCR occurrence patterns could be studied. The study aimed to test whether cataloging public T cell receptors could reveal signatures of past pathogen exposure. Of the roughly 410 genotyped donors, 70% to 90% were placed in the genetic ancestry cluster associated with self-reported Caucasian donors. Roughly 300 gigabases of sequencing data and around 80 million unique TCR sequences made up an early release that covered under 750 HLA-typed donors.

V and J are truncated by 3 bases and 5 bases respectively, leaving an intervening sequence of 14 bases. From the germline V gene (reference sequence), CDR1 is LNHDA and CDR2 is SQIVND. The CDR3 sequence holds 14 residues, the cysteine and phenylalanine included. Kept here is only the CDR3 DNA, which spans 42 bases and is read in frame from base 1. The study at large found these results: In a later genetic analysis, a missense DCLRE1C variant was associated with V-gene and J-gene trimming of TCR beta chains, and the association was replicated in an independent cohort. According to a later analysis, most CMV-associated TCR beta chains appeared to be HLA-restricted, and the HLA associations seemed to be driven largely by CMV exposure. Roughly uniform sequencing depth across donors was assumed in presence/absence analyses, although this assumption may not hold. The classifier was reported to diagnose cytomegalovirus status with high specificity and sensitivity in both the original and validation cohorts. CMV serostatus was the only immune exposure information available for the cohort. Most TCR sequences were seen in very few donors, while some public TCRs were found in many individuals. According to the authors, the approach could potentially be generalized to other disease states and immunological phenotypes. Linkage disequilibrium might explain the correlated functional status among segregating V segments, but an unknown experimental factor could not be ruled out. In a later analysis, HLA-associated TCR beta chains showed more clonal expansion and lower generation probabilities than non-associated chains that were equally common. HLA typing was unavailable for some donors at each locus, so association tests used only the typed subset. A later analysis found that TCR association rates varied across HLA loci, with DRB1 alleles showing the most associated TCRs and HLA-C alleles the fewest. A further reported finding was that TCR beta sequences accurately predicted the HLA-A and HLA-B alleles for most subjects in the first cohort. Because counts were too low, roughly 16 rarely observed V segments, including chromosome 9 orphons, were excluded from the earlier analysis of several hundred of the donors. An earlier analysis of approximately 590 of the donors showed that most TCR beta V segments appeared in productive rearrangements either about 87% or about 30% of the time, which broadly matched IMGT annotations. The 87-base-pair reads could not distinguish some IMGT-functional V segments, including TRBV6-2 and TRBV6-3, so those segments were excluded. In a later analysis, several top co-occurrence clusters were reported to appear linked to parvovirus B19, influenza, CMV and Epstein-Barr virus. The cohort was sequenced for TCR beta chains only, and without alpha or paired-chain data the features that could be detected were limited. At a false discovery rate of 0.05, a later analysis linked about 16,000 TCR beta sequences to specific HLA alleles. When HLA alleles, especially DR and DQ, strongly co-occurred, attributing TCR associations to individual alleles was difficult. The sequencing pipeline was judged likely to have produced a cluster of highly shared sequence variants as a technical artifact. According to a later genetic analysis, donors in an Asian-associated ancestry cluster had fewer N-insertions in productive TCRs than the approximately 700-donor mean. The study gave a list of some 150 TCR beta chains associated with cytomegalovirus. In vitro tests confirmed that a few of the cytomegalovirus-associated TCR beta chains recognize cytomegalovirus antigens.

Library preparation used the immunoSEQ multiplex PCR assay. For the multiplex PCR, a mixture combining 60 forward primers for TCR Vbeta segments and 13 reverse primers for TCR Jbeta segments was used. The CDR3 region of rearranged TCR beta genes was amplified from genomic DNA by a multiplex PCR assay. On the Illumina HiSeq System, the amplified TCR beta libraries were sequenced as 87-base-pair reads. As for the authors' bioinformatics: In a later analysis, around 80 million unique TCR beta chains were counted across the roughly 700 repertoires, and roughly 10 million of these chains were shared by at least two donors. Raw reads were error-corrected and collapsed into unique sequences with a nearest-neighbor algorithm that merged closely related sequences to remove PCR and sequencing errors. Alignment of CDR3 sequences to IMGT reference sequences was used to assign V, D and J gene segments. For a sequence to be retained, a match of at least six nucleotides was required to both a V gene segment and a J gene segment. A rearrangement was called productive if the CDR3 had no stop codons and remained in frame with V and J, and every other rearrangement was called non-productive. CDR3 was defined according to IMGT convention as the region running from the second conserved V-encoded cysteine to the conserved J-encoded phenylalanine. The earlier analysis of 587 of the donors excluded any sequence lacking an unambiguous match to a single V gene segment. An earlier analysis of 500 to 600 of the donors classified V segments as functional when productive rearrangements were above 56.7% and as segregating when the standard deviation between donors was above 5%. To diagnose cytomegalovirus status from the catalog of TCR beta chain sequences, a statistical classification framework was built. A later analysis assigned V and J genes by comparing TCR nucleotide sequences with IMGT/GENE-DB human TR gene sequences. A later analysis assigned CDR3 sequences and most-parsimonious VDJ recombination scenarios with the TCRdist pipeline. In a later analysis, each TCR beta chain was defined by its CDR3 amino acid sequence together with its V-gene family, and reads without a unique V-gene family were excluded. A later analysis removed 450 to 600 highly shared, low-generation-probability nucleotide sequences to deal with suspected cross-contamination and a sequencing artifact. In a later analysis, a clonal expansion index for each public chain was calculated from normalized within-repertoire ranks of inferred template counts. In a later analysis, generation probabilities were computed with a VDJ recombination model fitted to out-of-frame rearrangements, and the resulting probabilities were checked against IGoR. Hypergeometric tests were used in a later analysis to score TCR-TCR, TCR-HLA and TCR-CMV co-occurrence, with a repertoire-size bias correction applied to the TCR pairs. To estimate false discovery rates, a later analysis permuted the HLA or CMV assignments 20 times. A later analysis grouped co-occurring TCRs with DBSCAN, adding TCRdist sequence similarity when clustering within HLA-allele-positive subsets. For co-occurrence clustering, repertoires with fewer than 30,000 or more than 120,000 public chains were excluded, along with about five repertoires with anomalous nucleotide sharing. TCRdb re-hosts the immuneACCESS table, in-frame sequences only. Its copies lack some clones; in the studies checked, an unresolved V gene accounts for under half of them, and the cause for the rest is not known. V, J and clone size are those of that table, while D and trimming were read from the DNA. The table for this sample records some 150,000 clones. The ten biggest clones cover approximately 2.4% of the sample.

Sequenced: PBMCs. This receptor was taken from a man aged 35 to 55 in good health and CMV-seronegative. The chain employs TRBV19 and TRBJ2-7; the D segment could be TRBD1, given 5 matching bases. The sequenced DNA is TGTGCCAGTAGTATTTCCCCCAACAGGAACGAGCAGTACTTC. The resulting protein is CASSISPNRNEQYF.